This T cell receptor beta chain was retrieved from a study of CD8 T cells in ankylosing spondylitis. The study's findings and limits: The authors found the disease-linked clones to be CD8+ and relatively rare in peripheral blood. In reactive arthritis synovial fluid and blood, some motif variants had been reported before. Blood from ankylosing spondylitis patients appeared to carry a characteristic roughly 8-variant TCR beta motif.

TCRdb re-derived calls from the 5' RACE reads in MiXCR, one entry per CDR3 protein. The sample yields about 90,000 distinct CDR3 sequences, roughly 27% seen once. This clonotype was seen a few times. Its antigen is currently unknown. CDR1 and CDR2 (germline): SGDLS, YYNGEE. The V end was cut by 4 bases, the J end by 7 bases, with 9 bases between. CDR3 length: 12 amino acids. The receptor was isolated from a male donor with ankylosing spondylitis or in good health (not recorded which). Material for sequencing was blood, either unsorted or a sorted T cell fraction (not recorded which). The chain is built from TRBV9 and TRBJ2-1, with no clear D. Here the CDR3 DNA reads TGTGCCAGCAGCTTGCGCTTTAATGAGCAGTTCTTC. This codes for CASSLRFNEQFF.